Below are 30 T cell receptor beta chains sequenced from a single sample in a study of identical twins. TCRdb reanalysed the 5' RACE reads using MiXCR and keeps one entry per CDR3 protein. The table has about 520,000 distinct CDR3 sequences, about 20% seen once. The sample was also reused in another study, on T cells expressing NK-cell markers.

Sequenced sample: CD4+ T cells sorted from blood. These TCRs come from a woman between 18 and 29 years old in good health.

This chain connects TRBV2 to TRBJ2-6; 7 positions agree with TRBD1. Germline CDR1 SNHLY, CDR2 FYNNEI. The CDR3 sequence is 15 residues long. Trimming removed 6 bases from V and 0 bases from J; junction bases left unmatched: 2. CDR3 coding DNA: TGTGCCAGCAGGGGGGACAGCTCTGGGGCCAACGTCCTGACTTTC. Residues: CASRGDSSGANVLTF.

V gene TRBV5-8 combines with J gene TRBJ2-7; TRBD2 is a possible D gene (6 bases). This CDR3 is 15 amino acids long. Deletions cut 4 bases from V and 3 bases from J, with 17 bases between. CDR1 and CDR2 (germline): SGHTS, YDEGEE. In DNA form, the CDR3 reads TGTGCCAGCAGCCCGAGGGTAGGGACTTTCTACGAGCAGTACTTC. This sequence encodes CASSPRVGTFYEQYF. Full variable domain (missing parts from reference TRBV5-8 and TRBJ2-7): EAGVTQSPTHLIKTRGQQATLRCSPISGHTSVYWYQQALGLGLQFLLWYDEGEERNRGNFPPRFSGRQFPNYSSELNVNALELEDSALYLCASSPRVGTFYEQYFGPGTRLTVT.

V is TRBV12-3 or TRBV12-4 and J is TRBJ1-2; a possible D gene is TRBD1 (6 bases). CDR3 length: 12 residues. Trimming left V 7 bases short and J 5 bases short, with 11 bases between. The CDR3 is CASTKGGYGYTF. The CDR3 DNA is TGTGCCAGCACCAAAGGGGGGTATGGCTACACCTTC.

The CDR3 reads CSAGGGDNYGYTF. Here the CDR3 DNA reads TGCAGTGCTGGGGGGGGGGACAACTATGGCTACACCTTC. The V gene is TRBV20-1, the J gene TRBJ1-2, with a tentative D call TRBD1 (5 bases). The CDR3 has 13 residues. Germline values: CDR1 DFQATT, CDR2 SNEGSKA (reference sequence). The ends were cut back, 5 bases at V and 2 bases at J, with 12 bases in the middle.

This clonotype occurred a few times. The chain recombines TRBV5-6 with TRBJ1-5; TRBD1 matches at 9 bases. The CDR3 is 14 amino acids. CDR1 is SGHDT and CDR2 is YYEEEE in the germline V gene. V was clipped by 4 bases and J by 5 bases; unmatched bases: 4. The CDR3 DNA is TGTGCCAGCAGCCGGGGACAGGGCGATCAGCCCCAGCATTTT. This encodes CASSRGQGDQPQHF. Based on the CDR3 plus reference TRBV5-6 and TRBJ1-5, the full variable domain is DAGVTQSPTHLIKTRGQQVTLRCSPKSGHDTVSWYQQALGQGPQFIFQYYEEEERQRGNFPDRFSGHQFPNYSSELNVNALLLGDSALYLCASSRGQGDQPQHFGDGTRLSIL.

This clonotype was seen more than once but under ten times. The gene calls are TRBV12-3 or TRBV12-4 and TRBJ2-6; D tentatively reads TRBD1 or TRBD2 (5 bases each). The CDR3 is made up of 17 amino acids. V was pared by 6 bases and J by 0 bases, with 15 bases between. In nucleotides, the CDR3 is TGTGCCAGCAGATCCGGGACCTCACACTCTGGGGCCAACGTCCTGACTTTC. Residues: CASRSGTSHSGANVLTF.

This clonotype was seen only a few times. The chain links TRBV29-1 to TRBJ2-3, with D perhaps TRBD2 (6 bases). Germline assignment: CDR1 SQVTM and CDR2 ANQGSEA. The length of the CDR3 is 14 residues. V lost 4 bases and J 3 bases, leaving 14 bases between the germline ends. The CDR3 DNA reads as TGCAGCGTTGCCCTGGGGGGAAAGACAGATACGCAGTATTTT. Protein: CSVALGGKTDTQYF.

This chain connects TRBV6-4 to TRBJ2-1; the match to TRBD1 covers 7 bases. Trimming cost V 3 bases and J 2 bases; bases outside gene matches: 7. Germline V gene sequence: CDR1 MRHNA, CDR2 SNTAGT. This CDR3 is built from 16 residues. The CDR3 is CASSEGIGGTYNEQFF. CDR3 bases: TGTGCCAGCAGTGAGGGCATAGGGGGCACCTACAATGAGCAGTTCTTC.

The chain is built from TRBV7-9 and TRBJ1-1, with 7 positions matching TRBD1. The CDR3 length is 13 residues. Trimming removed 5 bases from V and 7 bases from J; junction bases left unmatched: 7. Germline V gives CDR1 SEHNR, CDR2 FQNEAQ (reference sequence). As DNA, the CDR3 is TGTGCCAGCAGCCCCCTGACAGGGTTTGAAGCTTTCTTT. Translated, it gives CASSPLTGFEAFF.

This clonotype was counted only a few times. The genes are TRBV18 and TRBJ2-3; D remains ambiguous. CDR3 length: 14 amino acids. The V end lost 0 bases, the J end lost 2 bases, and 6 bases lay between the germline ends. CDR1 KGHSH and CDR2 LQKENI come from the germline V gene. CDR3 region: CASSPPAVTDTQYF. DNA of the CDR3: TGTGCCAGCTCACCACCTGCAGTCACAGATACGCAGTATTTT.

This clonotype was seen more than once but under ten times. The rearrangement joins TRBV30 to TRBJ2-7; D is perhaps TRBD1 or TRBD2 (5 bases each). The V end lost 8 bases, the J end lost 7 bases, and 18 bases lay between the germline ends. CDR1 and CDR2 (germline): GTSNPN, SVGIG (reference sequence). The CDR3 is 12 residues long. For the CDR3, the DNA is TGTGCCCAGGGCAACGGGGCTACTGAGCAGTACTTC. Protein: CAQGNGATEQYF.

The chain recombines TRBV4-2 with TRBJ2-5; perhaps D is TRBD1 or TRBD2 (5 bases each). Germline V gene sequence: CDR1 LGHNA, CDR2 YNFKEQ. Trimming removed 1 base at V and 2 bases at J, with 8 bases between. The CDR3 consists of 14 residues. The CDR3 DNA follows: TGTGCCAGCAGCCAAGTTGGGGGTCAAGAGACCCAGTACTTC. Its translation is CASSQVGGQETQYF.

At least ten counts were recorded for this clonotype. The chain joins TRBV4-3 to TRBJ2-1; D remains unclear. The CDR3 has 12 residues. CDR1 is LGHNA, CDR2 YSLEER, per germline. The V end was cut by 2 bases, the J end by 10 bases, with 9 bases between. Here the CDR3 reads CASSQSAAEQFF. The CDR3 bases are TGCGCCAGCAGCCAATCGGCCGCCGAGCAGTTCTTC.

The genes are TRBV11-3 and TRBJ2-1; 8 bases line up with TRBD2. The germline gives CDR1 SGHNT, CDR2 YENEEA. Trimming at V came to 5 bases and at J to 6 bases, leaving 12 bases not matched to a gene. The CDR3 is 16 residues long. The CDR3 here is CASSHGLAHPVNEQFF. For the CDR3, the DNA is TGTGCCAGCAGCCATGGACTAGCCCACCCGGTCAATGAGCAGTTCTTC.

V and J are TRBV4-1 and TRBJ2-1; 16 nucleotides align to TRBD2. V was pared by 4 bases and J by 8 bases, with 11 bases of the junction left unmatched. In germline, CDR1 is MGHRA, CDR2 YSYEKL. CDR3 length equals 18 residues. The CDR3, as DNA: TGCGCCAGCAGCCGGGGACTAGCGGGGGGGCCGCGCCTCTATGAGCAGTTCTTC. It codes for CASSRGLAGGPRLYEQFF.

This chain uses TRBV20-1 with TRBJ2-6, with 11 bases identical to TRBD2. V dropped 3 bases and J dropped 2; count of bases not matched to a gene: 3. This CDR3 comprises 16 residues. Germline V gene sequence: CDR1 DFQATT, CDR2 SNEGSKA (reference sequence). The CDR3 region has the DNA TGCAGTGCTAGCCGACTAGCGGGACCTGGGGCCAACGTCCTGACTTTC. This sequence encodes CSASRLAGPGANVLTF.

In this sample, this clonotype turned up many times. The chain carries TRBV7-2 and TRBJ2-1; 14 bases line up with TRBD2. Per the germline V gene, CDR1 is SGHTA and CDR2 is FQGNSA. V dropped 1 base and J dropped 7; count of bases not matched to a gene: 6. The CDR3 spans 17 residues. The CDR3 loop reads CASSLVGTSGSFNEQFF. DNA of the CDR3: TGTGCCAGCAGCTTAGTAGGGACTAGCGGGAGTTTTAATGAGCAGTTCTTC. The entire variable domain, with the rest obtained from reference TRBV7-2 and TRBJ2-1, is as follows: GAGVSQSPSNKVTEKGKDVELRCDPISGHTALYWYRQSLGQGLEFLIYFQGNSAPDKSGLPSDRFSAERTGGSVSTLTIQRTQQEDSAVYLCASSLVGTSGSFNEQFFGPGTRLTVL.

The chain combines TRBV5-1 with TRBJ2-5, with TRBD2 matching 8 bases. The CDR3 has 14 residues. Per germline, CDR1 SGHRS and CDR2 YFSETQ. Unmatched junction bases numbered 10, after V lost 4 bases and J lost 8 bases. As DNA, the CDR3 is TGCGCCAGCAGCATGACGGGAGGGGAGGCCACCCAGTACTTC. Translating gives CASSMTGGEATQYF.

V and J are TRBV29-1 and TRBJ2-3, with 7 bases matching TRBD2. This CDR3 contains 15 residues. With 6 bases clipped from V and 4 bases from J, the junction kept 13 bases outside the gene matches. The germline CDR1 and CDR2 sequences are SQVTM and ANQGSEA. The CDR3 sequence: CSVSRWGGDPDTQYF. The DNA for the CDR3 is TGCAGCGTGAGCCGGTGGGGGGGAGATCCAGATACGCAGTATTTT.

This clonotype has a count of ten or more. This chain links TRBV9 with TRBJ1-1; D gene unclear. The CDR3 covers 13 residues. Per the germline V gene, CDR1 is SGDLS and CDR2 is YYNGEE. V lost 2 bases to trimming and J lost 1 base, with 6 bases between them. The CDR3 is CASSVDRNTEAFF. The CDR3, as DNA: TGTGCCAGCAGCGTGGATAGGAACACTGAAGCTTTCTTT.

V is TRBV9 and J is TRBJ1-4; 7 positions agree with TRBD1. Unmatched junction bases numbered 9, after V lost 4 bases and J lost 3 bases. Germline CDR1 is SGDLS and CDR2 is YYNGEE. This CDR3 contains 16 residues. CDR3 region: CASSPRQGGANEKLFF. CDR3 bases: TGTGCCAGCAGCCCCCGACAGGGTGGGGCTAATGAAAAACTGTTTTTT.

This clonotype was found many times. The gene calls are TRBV29-1 and TRBJ2-7; the D call may be TRBD1 or TRBD2 (7 bases each). CDR3 length equals 15 residues. Trimming removed 1 base from V and 6 bases from J, with 19 bases in between. Germline V gene data show CDR1 as SQVTM and CDR2 as ANQGSEA. CDR3 sequence (DNA): TGCAGCGTTGAAGCTCCCAGGGGGGGAATGGGCGAGCAGTACTTC. It codes for CSVEAPRGGMGEQYF.

The V gene is TRBV20-1, the J gene TRBJ2-4; no clear D. V lost 6 bases, J lost 1 base, and 10 bases lay in between. The CDR3 is 13 amino acids. Germline lookup yields CDR1 DFQATT and CDR2 SNEGSKA (reference sequence). The CDR3 loop reads CSAAGTAKNIQYF. Written as DNA, the CDR3 is TGCAGTGCCGCTGGTACGGCCAAAAACATTCAGTACTTC.

This clonotype was detected ten times or more. This sequence joins TRBV3-1 and TRBJ2-1, with 9 nucleotides matching TRBD2. V was clipped by 1 base and J by 10 bases; unmatched bases: 8. Germline V gene lookup returns CDR1 LGHDT and CDR2 YNNKEL (reference sequence). CDR3 size: 15 residues. CDR3 sequence: CASSQASAGGGEQFF. The DNA for the CDR3 is TGTGCCAGCAGCCAAGCGTCAGCGGGGGGAGGGGAGCAGTTCTTC.

This sequence joins TRBV18 and TRBJ2-3; D remains unclear. Trimming shortened V by 6 bases and J by 1 base, and 8 bases separated the two germline ends. The CDR3 length is 13 residues. Germline CDR1 is KGHSH and CDR2 is LQKENI. CDR3 sequence: CASSPPGTDTQYF. The CDR3 nucleotides read TGTGCCAGCTCCCCCCCAGGCACAGATACGCAGTATTTT. The full variable domain, in which reference TRBV18 and TRBJ2-3 provide the parts outside the CDR3, is NAGVMQNPRHLVRRRGQEARLRCSPMKGHSHVYWYRQLPEEGLKFMVYLQKENIIDESGMPKERFSAEFPKEGPSILRIQQVVRGDSAAYFCASSPPGTDTQYFGPGTRLTVL.

This clonotype was counted at least ten times. The gene calls are TRBV7-9 and TRBJ1-2; D gene ambiguous. CDR1 and CDR2 from the germline V gene are SEHNR and FQNEAQ (reference sequence). V lost 2 bases and J 3 bases, leaving 4 bases between the germline ends. The CDR3 is 12 amino acids. The CDR3 is CASSLQDYGYTF. The CDR3 nucleotides are TGTGCCAGCAGCTTACAGGACTATGGCTACACCTTC.

The rearrangement links TRBV6-1 to TRBJ2-7, with TRBD2 matching 9 bases. The CDR3 sequence is 14 residues long. With 3 bases clipped from V and 5 bases from J, the junction kept 5 bases outside the gene matches. The V gene's germline CDR1 is MNHNS and CDR2 SASEGT. The CDR3 protein is CASSERGGFNEQYF. CDR3 DNA: TGTGCCAGCAGTGAGCGGGGGGGCTTCAACGAGCAGTACTTC.

The rearrangement joins TRBV5-1 to TRBJ2-2; D gene ambiguous. The CDR3 covers 13 residues. Trimming cost V 0 bases and J 4 bases, with 4 bases left between them. Germline assignment: CDR1 SGHRS and CDR2 YFSETQ. This chain's CDR3 is CASSLDATGELFF. CDR3 sequence (DNA): TGCGCCAGCAGCTTGGACGCCACCGGGGAGCTGTTTTTT. The full variable domain, rest sourced from reference TRBV5-1 and TRBJ2-2, is KAGVTQTPRYLIKTRGQQVTLSCSPISGHRSVSWYQQTPGQGLQFLFEYFSETQRNKGNFPGRFSGRQFSNSRSEMNVSTLELGDSALYLCASSLDATGELFFGEGSRLTVL.

Only a few counts were recorded for this clonotype. The chain links TRBV29-1 to TRBJ2-3; a weak D match, TRBD1 (6 bases). The CDR3 runs to 17 residues. Trimming left V 6 bases short and J 2 bases short, with 24 bases between. CDR1 and CDR2 (germline): SQVTM, ANQGSEA. CDR3 loop: CSVVSVPWDTHTDTQYF. DNA for the CDR3: TGCAGCGTAGTTAGCGTCCCGTGGGACACTCACACAGATACGCAGTATTTT.

This clonotype was found a few times. The chain couples TRBV5-1 to TRBJ1-1; tentative D call: TRBD1 (5 bases). The V and J ends lost 5 bases and 7 bases respectively, with 21 bases between them. In germline, CDR1 is SGHRS, CDR2 YFSETQ. CDR3 length equals 15 residues. CDR3 in DNA: TGCGCCAGCAGGCTCCGGGGCTTGGGGGAAGGTGAAGCTTTCTTT. It encodes CASRLRGLGEGEAFF.